What follows are 13 T cell receptor beta chains derived from one specimen sequenced in a study of cytomegalovirus exposure and HLA in healthy donors. PCR employed 60 Vbeta and 13 Jbeta primers. Using immunoSEQ multiplex PCR, the repertoire was profiled, and TCRdb retains in-frame clones only, with some absent. In the table there are nearly 200,000 clones, about 87% of which are singletons. The sample consisted of PBMCs. The source of these receptors is a man aged 25-45 years in good health and CMV-seronegative.

The table lists this clone with a few counts. The chain employs TRBV2 and TRBJ1-6, with 7 positions matching TRBD1. V was clipped by 3 bases and J by 8 bases; unmatched bases: 7. Germline CDR1 SNHLY, CDR2 FYNNEI. The CDR3 has 15 residues. For the CDR3, the DNA is TGTGCCAGCAGTGAGGAGACAGGGTCGGATTCACCCCTCCACTTT. This gives the protein CASSEETGSDSPLHF.

In regard to this clone: Different DNA sequences within this sample yield the same CDR3. The chain carries TRBV19 and TRBJ1-2; TRBD1 is a possible D gene (6 bases). V shed 5 bases and J shed 5 bases, with 18 bases lying between them. Germline V lookup: CDR1 LNHDA, CDR2 SQIVND (reference sequence). CDR3 length equals 15 residues. The CDR3 spells CASSSRTDGGYGYTF. CDR3 nucleotides: TGTGCCAGTAGTTCACGGACAGACGGTGGGTATGGCTACACCTTC.

The chain is built from TRBV7-2 and TRBJ2-3; 8 bases map to TRBD2. V lost 1 base to trimming and J lost 2 bases; unmatched junction nucleotides: 2. The germline V gene has CDR1 SGHTA and CDR2 FQGNSA. This CDR3 contains 15 residues. As DNA, the CDR3 is TGTGCCAGCAGCTTAGGCGGGGGGCACACAGATACGCAGTATTTT. This translates into CASSLGGGHTDTQYF.

The chain is built from TRBV27 and TRBJ2-5; the match to TRBD2 covers 8 bases. The CDR3 loop spans 15 amino acids. Trimming took 4 bases from V and 1 from J; bases not matched to a gene: 5. The V gene's germline CDR1 is MNHEY and CDR2 SMNVEV (reference sequence). The CDR3 bases are TGTGCCAGCAGTTCCCCTAGCGGGTCCCAAGAGACCCAGTACTTC. Protein sequence: CASSSPSGSQETQYF.

The gene calls are TRBV6-5 and TRBJ2-4; D possibly corresponds to TRBD2 (6 bases). CDR3 length: 15 residues. Germline V gene data show CDR1 as MNHEY and CDR2 as SVGAGI. V shed 4 bases and J shed 0 bases, with 10 bases lying between them. DNA of the CDR3: TGTGCCAGCAGTTCCAGCGGGTTAGCCAAAAACATTCAGTACTTC. This translates into CASSSSGLAKNIQYF.

The chain uses TRBV6-4 and TRBJ1-1; 7 nucleotides agree with TRBD1. Germline lookup yields CDR1 MRHNA and CDR2 SNTAGT. The V gene end was trimmed by 6 bases and the J gene end by 3 bases; junction bases not matched to a gene: 7. CDR3 length equals 14 residues. CDR3 amino acids: CASRGQLGDTEAFF. As DNA, the CDR3 is TGTGCCAGCAGGGGACAGTTGGGGGACACTGAAGCTTTCTTT.

This clone came up once. The rearrangement joins TRBV30 to TRBJ2-2; maybe TRBD1 (5 bases). The CDR3 has 14 residues. Germline V gene data show CDR1 as GTSNPN and CDR2 as SVGIG (reference sequence). V was cut by 0 bases and J by 8 bases, with 13 bases left in between. The CDR3 region has the DNA TGTGCCTGGAGTGTAGGGGTAGCTCAAGGGGAGCTGTTTTTT. Translating it yields CAWSVGVAQGELFF.

V gene TRBV5-1 combines with J gene TRBJ2-1; the match to TRBD2 covers 7 bases. Germline V gives CDR1 SGHRS, CDR2 YFSETQ. The CDR3 is 15 residues long. V lost 0 bases, J lost 10 bases, and 10 bases stayed unmatched. CDR3 sequence (DNA): TGCGCCAGCAGCTTGGCCCCTCGGGAGGATAGCGAGCAGTTCTTC. Encoded protein: CASSLAPREDSEQFF.

The chain is built from TRBV7-2 and TRBJ1-2; maybe TRBD1 (6 bases). The CDR3 runs to 16 residues. The V gene's germline CDR1 is SGHTA and CDR2 FQGNSA. The V end lost 4 bases, the J end lost 2 bases, and 17 bases lay between the germline ends. CDR3 sequence: CASSWGPERGNYGYTF. In DNA form, the CDR3 reads TGTGCCAGCAGCTGGGGACCGGAGAGGGGGAACTATGGCTACACCTTC.

The chain combines TRBV5-4 with TRBJ2-7; 11 nucleotides align to TRBD2. The CDR3 is 14 residues long. Germline trimming cut 0 bases from V and 6 bases from J; bases unmatched to any gene: 2. Germline-derived CDR1 and CDR2 are SGHNT and YYREEE (reference sequence). CDR3 amino acids: CASSLGGLAGEQYF. Written as DNA, the CDR3 is TGTGCCAGCAGCTTGGGCGGACTAGCGGGCGAGCAGTACTTC.

The J gene is TRBJ2-3, the V gene TRBV30; perhaps TRBD1 as D (6 bases). V was clipped by 2 bases and J by 0 bases, with 15 bases between them. This CDR3 region has 16 residues. The V gene's germline CDR1 is GTSNPN and CDR2 SVGIG (reference sequence). CDR3 coding DNA: TGTGCCTGGAGTAAATGGGACACCACTAGCACAGATACGCAGTATTTT. Its translation: CAWSKWDTTSTDTQYF.

This clone showed up just a few times. V is TRBV15 and J is TRBJ1-3; possible D gene TRBD1, 6 bases. V was cut by 3 bases and J by 0 bases, with 12 bases left in between. This CDR3 is 16 amino acids long. From germline, CDR1 is LNHNV and CDR2 YYDKDF (reference sequence). The CDR3: CATSSGRGSSGNTIYF. The CDR3 nucleotides are TGTGCCACCAGCAGCGGGAGGGGGTCCTCTGGAAACACCATATATTTT.

The chain has TRBV5-4 and TRBJ2-7; 10 bases match TRBD1. The CDR3 totals 14 residues. The J segment lost 2 bases and the V segment lost 4 bases, leaving 3 bases of the junction unmatched. Looked up from germline, CDR1 is SGHNT and CDR2 is YYREEE (reference sequence). The CDR3 bases are TGTGCCAGCAGCGGGGGACAGGGGACCTACGAGCAGTACTTC. It codes for CASSGGQGTYEQYF.